This TCR beta chain was identified in a study of blood T cell repertoires in COVID-19. The protocol was immunoSEQ multiplex PCR, while the TCRdb copy is restricted to in-frame clones and leaves out a portion. The repertoire holds about 130,000 clones, with roughly 80% as singletons. Germline V gene sequence: CDR1 MGHRA, CDR2 YSYEKL. CDR3 length: 13 residues. V gave up 2 bases and J gave up 10 bases; unmatched junction bases: 6. This chain connects TRBV4-1 to TRBJ1-1; 8 bases agree with TRBD1. The sequenced material came from peripheral blood. The clonotype originates from a man between 60 and 70 years old with acute or convalescent COVID-19. CDR3 bases: TGCGCCAGCAGCCAAAGCCAGGGGGCGAGAGCTTTCTTT. Amino acid sequence: CASSQSQGARAFF.